This T cell receptor beta chain is from a study of CD8 T cells in Susac syndrome (dated 2019 in TCRdb). In terms of the full investigation: Repertoire sequencing was used to test whether CD8+ T cell activation and differentiation in Susac syndrome was antigen driven.

High-throughput TCR beta sequencing profiled peripheral blood CD8+ and CD4+ T cells from healthy donors, Susac syndrome patients and multiple sclerosis patients. Multiple sclerosis controls were treatment-naive patients with stable or active relapsing-remitting disease fulfilling revised McDonald criteria. Bulk CD8+ and CD4+ T cells were purified by magnetic negative isolation, whereas CD8+ TEMRA cells were enriched by FACS. Blood was drawn into EDTA tubes, processed within 24 hours, and PBMCs were isolated by density gradient centrifugation. PBMCs intended for TCR sequencing were frozen in liquid nitrogen and were later thawed in a 37 degrees C water bath. Purity of sorted or isolated CD4+, CD8+ and CD8+ TEMRA cells was at least 90%. As concerns this clonotype: Its antigen is still unknown. Base-call qualities are not available, and no considerably larger clone is one nucleotide away.

The trim is 6 bases for V and 5 bases for J, with a gap of 12 bases between the germline ends. Spanning cysteine to phenylalanine, the CDR3 consists of 13 amino acids. The kept DNA is CDR3 alone, 39 bases in frame from the first base. The germline V gene gives CDR1 as SGHRS and CDR2 as YFSETQ. RNA was extracted using the RNeasy kit, and roughly 0.5 to 1 ug of the RNA was reverse transcribed with random hexamers. The immunoSEQ multiplex PCR assay, which covers 54 Vbeta and 13 Jbeta segments, was used to amplify TCR beta CDR3 regions. To correct PCR amplification bias, a synthetic template baseline was used for both primer optimization and computational correction. Regarding the original processing steps: Reads were assigned to V, D and J genes according to IMGT and analyzed in immunoSEQ Analyzer, with only productive sequences retained. Clonality was calculated as one minus the Shannon entropy normalized by log2 of the number of productive unique sequences. For each patient and control, public and private clones were evaluated among the 100 most prevalent clones. A clone was defined as Susac-specific if it was absent from the healthy and MS cohorts, from roughly 980 published viral clones and from other ImmuneACCESS disease sequences. In TCRdb, the public reads were trimmed at Q25 with fastp and aligned with MiXCR, with productive beta chains retained. One record per CDR3 amino acid sequence lists the most common genes and DNA. TCRdb assigned the V and J calls; the authors' analysis was not used. The sample has some 200,000 distinct CDR3 sequences on record, about 95% of them singletons. 0.085% to 0.095% of the sample is in the top ten clones.

Results and caveats for the whole study, not just this receptor: The number of individuals in the TCR sequencing and HLA analysis was acknowledged as relatively small.

Sequenced input: CD4+ T cells from PBMCs. This clonotype was sampled from a human donor with multiple sclerosis. The chain is assembled from TRBV5-1 and TRBJ2-1; TRBD1 could be the D gene, as 5 bases match. The DNA reads as follows: TGCGCCAGCACGACAGTGAAAAACAATGAGCAGTTCTTC. This translates into CASTTVKNNEQFF. The reference TRBV5-1 and TRBJ2-1 proteins fill in what lies around the CDR3, so the full variable domain reads KAGVTQTPRYLIKTRGQQVTLSCSPISGHRSVSWYQQTPGQGLQFLFEYFSETQRNKGNFPGRFSGRQFSNSRSEMNVSTLELGDSALYLCASTTVKNNEQFFGPGTRLTVL.